This T cell receptor (beta chain) is drawn from a study of blood T cell repertoires in COVID-19. As for the study in general: Acute and convalescent COVID-19 specimens originated in the United States, Italy and Spain. The cDNA or gDNA used as material had been derived from T cells, B-cell-depleted T cells, or PBMCs.

This clone was found once. The length of the CDR3 is 13 residues. Per the germline V gene, CDR1 is SGHRS and CDR2 is YFSETQ. The junction had 7 bases not matched to a gene; V was cut back by 5 bases and J by 9 bases. Some clones are missing from TCRdb's copy, which holds only in-frame ones; the method was immunoSEQ multiplex PCR. The repertoire holds some 220,000 clones, with roughly 80% as singletons. The specimen was peripheral blood. V and J are TRBV5-1 and TRBJ2-1; 8 nucleotides line up with TRBD2. The clonotype was recovered from a woman in her twenties or thirties who had recovered from COVID-19. This chain's CDR3 is CASSAGRDGEQFF. In DNA form, the CDR3 reads TGCGCCAGCAGTGCCGGGAGGGATGGTGAGCAGTTCTTC.